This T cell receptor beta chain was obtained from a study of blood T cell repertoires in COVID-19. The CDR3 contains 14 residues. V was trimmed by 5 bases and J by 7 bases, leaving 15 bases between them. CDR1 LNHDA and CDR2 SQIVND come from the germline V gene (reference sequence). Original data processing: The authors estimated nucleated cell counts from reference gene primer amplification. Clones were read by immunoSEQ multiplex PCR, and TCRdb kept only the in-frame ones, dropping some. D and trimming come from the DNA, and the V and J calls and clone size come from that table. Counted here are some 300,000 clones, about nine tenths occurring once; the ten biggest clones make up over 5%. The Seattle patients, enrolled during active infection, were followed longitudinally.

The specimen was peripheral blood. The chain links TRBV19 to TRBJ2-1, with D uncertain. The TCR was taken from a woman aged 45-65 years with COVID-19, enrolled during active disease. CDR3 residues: CASSWAAHRNEQFF. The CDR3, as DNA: TGTGCCAGTAGTTGGGCCGCCCACCGAAATGAGCAGTTCTTC. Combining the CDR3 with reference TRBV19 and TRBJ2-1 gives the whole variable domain DGGITQSPKYLFRKEGQNVTLSCEQNLNHDAMYWYRQDPGQGLRLIYYSQIVNDFQKGDIAEGYSVSREKKESFPLTVTSAQKNPTAFYLCASSWAAHRNEQFFGPGTRLTVL.